The 10 T cell receptor beta chains in this list originate from one sample, sequenced in a study of B cell selection in AIRE deficiency. Sorted regulatory T cells were CD4-positive, CD25-high and CD127-low or negative. The repertoire was sequenced with immunoSEQ multiplex PCR; TCRdb's copy has only in-frame clones and lacks some. The sample yields tens of thousands of clones, about 94% seen once. Sequencing was performed on Tregs sorted from PBMCs. The source of these receptors is a human donor with AIRE deficiency.

The chain couples TRBV29-1 to TRBJ2-7; 7 nucleotides line up with TRBD1. This CDR3 is built from 13 residues. The V gene's germline CDR1 is SQVTM and CDR2 ANQGSEA. The junction had 15 bases not matched to a gene; V was cut back by 7 bases and J by 9 bases. The CDR3 sequence is CSASTGPFTVQYF. The CDR3 DNA reads TGCAGCGCTTCGACAGGGCCGTTTACGGTGCAGTACTTC.

The gene calls are TRBV10-2 and TRBJ1-1, with 9 bases aligning to TRBD1. Looked up from germline, CDR1 is WSHSY and CDR2 is SAAADI. CDR3 length equals 13 residues. V was pared by 11 bases and J by 4 bases, with 8 bases of the junction left unmatched. The CDR3 nucleotides read TGCGCCCGAGGGACAGGGAGGTCCACTGAAGCTTTCTTT. This codes for CARGTGRSTEAFF.

The J gene is TRBJ2-5, the V gene TRBV9, with D uncertain. CDR3 length: 14 amino acids. Germline lookup yields CDR1 SGDLS and CDR2 YYNGEE. The ends were cut back, 0 bases at V and 4 bases at J, with 10 bases in the middle. CDR3 DNA: TGTGCCAGCAGCGTAGAAGGGTGGAGAGAGACCCAGTACTTC. Its protein product is CASSVEGWRETQYF. The full variable domain, rest sourced from reference TRBV9 and TRBJ2-5, is DSGVTQTPKHLITATGQRVTLRCSPRSGDLSVYWYQQSLDQGLQFLIQYYNGEERAKGNILERFSAQQFPDLHSELNLSSLELGDSALYFCASSVEGWRETQYFGPGTRLLVL.

The chain combines TRBV6-1 with TRBJ1-4; 7 bases map to TRBD1. The germline CDR1 and CDR2 sequences are MNHNS and SASEGT. Losses at the gene ends were 5 bases for V and 5 bases for J; bases not matched to a gene: 5. There are 14 residues in the CDR3. The CDR3 region has the DNA TGTGCCAGCAGTAACGGACAGGCGAATGAAAAACTGTTTTTT. It encodes CASSNGQANEKLFF.

The chain uses TRBV7-9 and TRBJ1-3; 7 bases agree with TRBD1. The V gene end was trimmed by 7 bases and the J gene end by 7 bases; junction bases not matched to a gene: 16. Germline CDR1 and CDR2: SEHNR and FQNEAQ (reference sequence). This CDR3 contains 16 residues. The CDR3 sequence is CASTFQGGMGANTIYF. The CDR3 DNA reads TGTGCCAGCACCTTCCAGGGGGGTATGGGGGCGAACACCATATATTTT. Combining the CDR3 with reference TRBV7-9 and TRBJ1-3 gives the whole variable domain DTGVSQNPRHKITKRGQNVTFRCDPISEHNRLYWYRQTLGQGPEFLTYFQNEAQLEKSRLLSDRFSAERPKGSFSTLEIQRTEQGDSAMYLCASTFQGGMGANTIYFGEGSWLTVV.

This clone was counted only a few times. The chain joins TRBV28 to TRBJ1-1; D possibly corresponds to TRBD1 (6 bases). The CDR3 is made up of 13 amino acids. CDR1 is MDHEN and CDR2 is SYDVKM in the germline V gene. The V gene lost 8 bases and the J gene lost 1 base, with 11 bases spanning the gap. The CDR3 region has the DNA TGTGCCAGCCTATTACAGGGGAACACTGAAGCTTTCTTT. Protein sequence: CASLLQGNTEAFF.

The V and J genes are TRBV4-3 and TRBJ2-3; 13 bases are a match to TRBD2. Trimming took 4 bases from V and 4 from J; bases not matched to a gene: 8. Germline values: CDR1 LGHNA, CDR2 YSLEER. The CDR3 length is 17 residues. CDR3 nucleotides: TGCGCCAGCAGCCGAGCTCAACTAGCGGGGGGGGCAGATACGCAGTATTTT. It encodes CASSRAQLAGGADTQYF.

This chain joins TRBV7-9 and TRBJ2-1, with D uncertain. Germline V CDR1 and CDR2: SEHNR, FQNEAQ (reference sequence). The V and J ends lost 0 bases and 8 bases respectively, with 8 bases between them. This CDR3 spans 13 amino acids. CDR3 sequence (DNA): TGTGCCAGCAGCTTAGCGGGAATCTATGAGCAGTTCTTC. It yields the protein CASSLAGIYEQFF.

The V and J genes are TRBV5-1 and TRBJ1-3, with TRBD1 as a possible D gene (6 bases). Trimming took 4 bases from V and 0 from J, leaving 17 bases between them. Per the germline V gene, CDR1 is SGHRS and CDR2 is YFSETQ. CDR3 length: 17 residues. The CDR3, as DNA: TGCGCCAGCAGCCTGCGTGATGGGGGCGGCTCTGGAAACACCATATATTTT. Translation: CASSLRDGGGSGNTIYF.

This clone was found once. V is TRBV2 and J is TRBJ1-1, with a tentative D call TRBD1 (5 bases). CDR3 length: 13 residues. The ends were cut back, 3 bases at V and 9 bases at J, with 14 bases in the middle. Germline-derived CDR1 and CDR2 are SNHLY and FYNNEI. This CDR3 reads CASSDRVGLQAFF. The CDR3 DNA is TGTGCCAGCAGTGACAGGGTCGGACTACAAGCTTTCTTT.